Below are 5 T cell receptor beta chains sequenced from a single sample in a study of CD8+ T cells in alopecia areata (dated by TCRdb to 2017 to 2018). The library was made by the immunoSEQ multiplex PCR assay. To provide template for TCR sequencing, every sample had RNA extracted and reverse transcribed into cDNA. What TCRdb holds here is the immuneACCESS table cut down to in-frame rearrangements. Part of the clones is not present; checked against another copy, under half of the missing clones reflect an unresolved V gene, and the others are unexplained. The sample table holds over 15,000 clones, of which about 63% were seen once. The ten largest clonotypes hold around 8% of the sample. Reading the label with the study, this specimen's time point is: less than five weeks on oral tofacitinib. The treatment or condition label here, explained by the study, means: oral pan-JAK inhibitor, 5-10 mg twice daily. Lesional scalp punch biopsies and peripheral blood were collected from alopecia areata patients.

The sequencing used skin, collected at week 4, from a patient treated with tofacitinib. Receptors originate from a human donor with alopecia areata.

The V call is TRBV7-9, the J call TRBJ2-3, with TRBD2 identical over 8 bases. From germline, CDR1 is SEHNR and CDR2 FQNEAQ (reference sequence). The CDR3 is 15 residues long. V was pared by 1 base and J by 5 bases, with 5 bases of the junction left unmatched. The CDR3: CASSLDSGGRDTQYF. For the CDR3, the DNA is TGTGCCAGCAGCTTAGACAGCGGGGGAAGAGATACGCAGTATTTT.

This clone has only a few counts. The CDR3 loop is CASSVRGTGTDTQYF. CDR3 in DNA: TGTGCCAGCAGCGTGCGGGGGACAGGCACAGATACGCAGTATTTT. The rearrangement joins TRBV9 to TRBJ2-3; D may match TRBD1 or TRBD2 (7 bases each). The CDR3 consists of 15 residues. Deletions cut 2 bases from V and 1 base from J, with 11 bases between. The germline CDR1 and CDR2 sequences are SGDLS and YYNGEE.

This chain links TRBV4-1 with TRBJ1-1; the D is unclear. Germline V gene lookup returns CDR1 MGHRA and CDR2 YSYEKL. The V gene lost 10 bases and the J gene lost 3 bases, with 18 bases spanning the gap. This CDR3 is built from 14 residues. This CDR3 is CATPFRALDTEAFF. The CDR3 bases are TGCGCCACACCGTTTCGGGCCCTGGACACTGAAGCTTTCTTT.

The chain has TRBV10-3 and TRBJ2-1, with 12 bases that match TRBD2. The ends lost 3 bases at V and 5 bases at J; junction bases unmatched: 5. The CDR3 runs 16 residues. Looked up from germline, CDR1 is ENHRY and CDR2 is SYGVKD. The CDR3 nucleotides are TGTGCCATCAGTGACCTACTAGCGGGGGGTAACAATGAGCAGTTCTTC. Its translation: CAISDLLAGGNNEQFF.

In this sample, this clone is medium-sized. This chain links TRBV12-5 with TRBJ1-1, with 8 bases that match TRBD1. The V segment lost 2 bases and the J segment 6 bases; nucleotides outside the gene matches: 2. The CDR3 extends over 13 amino acids. Germline V gene data show CDR1 as LGHNT and CDR2 as FRNRAP. CDR3 loop: CASGLTRGPEAFF. For the CDR3, the DNA is TGTGCTAGTGGTTTGACCAGGGGGCCTGAAGCTTTCTTT.